The rows below give T cell receptor beta chains drawn from one sample of a study of blood T cell repertoires in COVID-19. TCRdb's copy holds only in-frame clones and misses some; the assay was immunoSEQ multiplex PCR. The sample has some 290,000 clones, 86% seen once. The source material was peripheral blood. The receptors derive from a woman in her 30s with COVID-19, enrolled during active disease. Each CDR3 is given with its conserved first and last residue. A D gene is named only where the DNA matches it firmly. Size is stated for part of the rows, as once, few or many counts, or as a class when the clone is expanded.

j_gene | len | abundance | d_gene | v_gene | CDR3aa | CDR3nt
TRBJ2-7 | 13 | many | TRBD1 | TRBV5-4 | CASSWGQSYEQYF | TGTGCCAGCAGCTGGGGACAGTCCTACGAGCAGTACTTC
TRBJ2-5 | 15 | NA | TRBD2 | TRBV11-2 | CASRASGAGLETQYF | TGTGCCAGCAGGGCTAGCGGGGCAGGTCTTGAGACCCAGTACTTC
TRBJ1-3 | 14 | NA | NA | TRBV28 | CASHRRGTGNTIYF | TGTGCCAGCCATCGCAGGGGAACAGGAAACACCATATATTTT
TRBJ2-1 | 14 | NA | NA | TRBV5-1 | CASSLLPAGNEQFF | TGCGCCAGCAGCTTGCTTCCTGCCGGGAATGAGCAGTTCTTC
TRBJ2-3 | 16 | NA | TRBD1 | TRBV5-1 | CASSLLGQGATDTQYF | TGCGCCAGCAGCTTGTTAGGACAGGGAGCCACAGATACGCAGTATTTT
TRBJ1-5 | 14 | NA | NA | TRBV9 | CARGGDKQNQPQHF | TGTGCCAGAGGGGGGGACAAGCAAAATCAGCCCCAGCATTTT
TRBJ1-4 | 16 | few | NA | TRBV6-5 | CASSYQTATTNEKLFF | TGTGCCAGCAGTTATCAGACAGCCACAACTAATGAAAAACTGTTTTTT
TRBJ2-2 | 12 | NA | NA | TRBV29-1 | CSVTPDTGELFF | TGCAGCGTAACCCCAGACACCGGGGAGCTGTTTTTT
TRBJ2-3 | 11 | NA | NA | TRBV29-1 | CSVAAPDTQYF | TGCAGCGTTGCAGCGCCAGATACGCAGTATTTT
TRBJ1-2 | 14 | NA | TRBD1 | TRBV5-1 | CASSLEGRGRGYTF | TGCGCCAGCAGCTTGGAGGGAAGGGGGCGCGGCTACACCTTC
TRBJ2-1 | 15 | NA | TRBD2 | TRBV6-6 | CASRNGQRGDNEQFF | TGTGCCAGCAGAAACGGCCAGCGGGGGGACAATGAGCAGTTCTTC
TRBJ2-7 | 11 | NA | NA | TRBV10-2 | CASSDTYEQYF | TGCGCCAGCAGTGACACTTACGAGCAGTACTTC
TRBJ2-7 | 15 | once | TRBD2 | TRBV7-2 | CASSPDSGGPQEQYF | TGTGCCAGCAGCCCTGATAGCGGGGGTCCCCAAGAGCAGTACTTC
TRBJ1-3 | 17 | few | TRBD1 | TRBV7-6 | CASSFVRDSYSGNTIYF | TGTGCCAGCAGTTTCGTCCGGGACAGCTACTCTGGAAACACCATATATTTT
TRBJ2-7 | 15 | NA | NA | TRBV27 | CASSQMWGGLYEQYF | TGTGCCAGCAGTCAGATGTGGGGGGGCCTCTACGAGCAGTACTTC
TRBJ1-4 | 14 | NA | NA | TRBV6-5 | CASTQGLANEKLFF | TGTGCCAGCACGCAGGGTCTAGCTAATGAAAAACTGTTTTTT
TRBJ1-1 | 16 | NA | TRBD1 | TRBV7-8 | CASSLTGTGVETEAFF | TGTGCCAGCAGCTTAACCGGGACAGGGGTCGAAACTGAAGCTTTCTTT
TRBJ2-1 | 13 | NA | TRBD2 | TRBV2 | CASRTSGNNEQFF | TGTGCCAGCAGGACTAGCGGTAACAATGAGCAGTTCTTC
TRBJ2-3 | 14 | NA | NA | TRBV6-4 | CASRAGTSTDTQYF | TGTGCCAGCAGGGCCGGGACTAGCACAGATACGCAGTATTTT